A single sample is the source of the 27 T cell receptor beta chains below, sequenced in a study of T cell changes during pregnancy in multiple sclerosis. Repertoires were generated with immunoSEQ multiplex PCR, while TCRdb's copy carries only in-frame clones and drops some. Among about 23,000 clones, approximately 86% were seen once, and the ten largest hold approximately 1.2%. Sequencing used CD4+ T cells from peripheral blood mononuclear cells, obtained in the first trimester of pregnancy. These receptors all come from a female donor in good health, enrolled as a control in a pregnancy study.

V gene TRBV18 combines with J gene TRBJ2-6; no firm D call. Trimming stripped 3 bases from V and 4 bases from J, with 10 bases between. The CDR3 consists of 15 residues. Germline CDR1 and CDR2: KGHSH and LQKENI. This CDR3 is CASSPGSAGANVLTF. The DNA for the CDR3 is TGTGCCAGCTCACCGGGCAGTGCAGGGGCCAACGTCCTGACTTTC.

This clone occurred once. V and J are TRBV6-5 and TRBJ2-5, with 10 bases lining up with TRBD1. This CDR3 region has 15 residues. The trim removed 5 bases at V and 5 bases at J, leaving 8 bases unmatched. Germline V gives CDR1 MNHEY, CDR2 SVGAGI. CDR3 region: CASSRGTGEVETQYF. The CDR3 DNA sequence: TGTGCCAGCAGTAGGGGGACAGGGGAGGTGGAGACCCAGTACTTC.

This sequence joins TRBV2 and TRBJ1-2, with 9 bases aligning to TRBD1. Losses at the gene ends were 6 bases for V and 1 base for J; bases not matched to a gene: 12. Per germline, CDR1 SNHLY and CDR2 FYNNEI. The CDR3 is 17 residues long. CDR3 sequence reads: CASRATGGSRNNYGYTF. CDR3 coding DNA: TGTGCCAGCAGAGCTACAGGGGGCTCCCGAAATAACTATGGCTACACCTTC. Together with reference TRBV2 and TRBJ1-2, the CDR3 gives the full variable domain: EPEVTQTPSHQVTQMGQEVILRCVPISNHLYFYWYRQILGQKVEFLVSFYNNEISEKSEIFDDQFSVERPDGSNFTLKIRSTKLEDSAMYFCASRATGGSRNNYGYTFGSGTRLTVV.

The gene calls are TRBV5-5 and TRBJ1-6; TRBD1 agrees at 7 bases. This CDR3 region has 15 residues. Losses at the gene ends were 4 bases for V and 11 bases for J; bases not matched to a gene: 12. The germline V gene encodes CDR1 SGHKS and CDR2 YYEKEE (reference sequence). This CDR3 is CASSPQGDSRPPLHF. The CDR3 DNA reads as TGTGCCAGCAGCCCTCAGGGGGACTCCAGGCCACCCCTCCACTTT.

The rearrangement links TRBV6-5 to TRBJ2-7; a weak D match, TRBD1 (6 bases). The ends were cut back, 4 bases at V and 6 bases at J, with 16 bases in the middle. CDR1 is MNHEY, CDR2 SVGAGI, per germline. This CDR3 region has 14 residues. In DNA, the CDR3 is TGTGCCAGCAGTTTAAGACGGTTAGGGGGCGAGCAGTACTTC. Its protein is CASSLRRLGGEQYF.

J is TRBJ2-5 and V is TRBV2; 14 bases match TRBD2. Trimming cost V 7 bases and J 1 base; bases outside gene matches: 2. This CDR3 is 15 amino acids long. From germline, CDR1 is SNHLY and CDR2 FYNNEI. The CDR3 coding sequence is TGTGCCAGCACAGGGACTAGCGGGGGCCAAGAGACCCAGTACTTC. Its protein is CASTGTSGGQETQYF.

The rearrangement links TRBV27 to TRBJ1-1; D uncertain. CDR1 and CDR2 from the germline V gene are MNHEY and SMNVEV (reference sequence). CDR3 length equals 13 residues. Trimming left V 3 bases short and J 1 base short, with 6 bases between. The CDR3 DNA follows: TGTGCCAGCAGTTTTAGCCGGAACACTGAAGCTTTCTTT. It is translated as CASSFSRNTEAFF.

This clone has just a few counts. The chain couples TRBV11-2 to TRBJ2-4, with D possibly matching TRBD1 (5 bases). Germline values: CDR1 SGHAT, CDR2 FQNNGV. The CDR3 is 15 residues long. V gave up 2 bases and J gave up 6 bases, with 14 bases separating them. The CDR3 is CASSLPTDNLNIQYF. For the CDR3, the DNA is TGTGCCAGCAGCTTACCCACGGACAATCTAAACATTCAGTACTTC.

The chain employs TRBV6-4 and TRBJ2-3, with 8 bases that match TRBD2. The CDR3 sequence is 14 residues long. J gave up 6 bases and V 2 bases, and 4 bases lay outside the gene matches. CDR1 is MRHNA and CDR2 is SNTAGT in the germline V gene. CDR3 nucleotide sequence: TGTGCCAGCAGTGACAGAGCGGGGGCGGATACGCAGTATTTT. It yields the protein CASSDRAGADTQYF.

V gene TRBV5-4 combines with J gene TRBJ2-7, with D possibly being TRBD2 (6 bases). The CDR3 sequence is 15 residues long. V lost 0 bases and J lost 2, with 12 bases in between. The germline CDR1 and CDR2 sequences are SGHNT and YYREEE (reference sequence). In DNA form, the CDR3 reads TGTGCCAGCAGCTTGGATGGGGGAGGCACCTACGAGCAGTACTTC. Translated: CASSLDGGGTYEQYF.

The CDR3 reads CASPQGSGRADSPNEQFF. The CDR3 coding sequence is TGCGCCAGCCCCCAGGGTAGCGGGAGGGCCGACTCTCCCAATGAGCAGTTCTTC. The genes are TRBV4-1 and TRBJ2-1, with 11 bases that match TRBD2. V lost 8 bases and J lost 6; bases outside the gene matches: 18. CDR3 length: 18 amino acids. The V gene's germline CDR1 is MGHRA and CDR2 YSYEKL.

This chain links TRBV2 with TRBJ2-7; 7 nucleotides match TRBD2. Looked up from germline, CDR1 is SNHLY and CDR2 is FYNNEI. Trimming at V came to 4 bases and at J to 5 bases, leaving 8 bases not matched to a gene. CDR3 length: 14 amino acids. CDR3 sequence reads: CASSGGGPAHEQYF. As DNA, the CDR3 is TGTGCCAGCAGTGGGGGAGGGCCGGCCCACGAGCAGTACTTC.

V is TRBV30 and J is TRBJ2-7; the match to TRBD2 covers 8 bases. The CDR3 contains 16 residues. The germline V gene has CDR1 GTSNPN and CDR2 SVGIG (reference sequence). V shed 1 base, J shed 1 base, and the junction held 9 bases outside the gene matches. For the CDR3, the DNA is TGTGCCTGGAGTGCAAGTAGCGGGGAGTATTCCTACGAGCAGTACTTC. It encodes CAWSASSGEYSYEQYF.

The chain joins TRBV11-2 to TRBJ2-7, with unresolved D. V shed 4 bases and J shed 3 bases, with 4 bases lying between them. The CDR3 consists of 11 residues. CDR1 SGHAT and CDR2 FQNNGV come from the germline V gene. CDR3 region: CASSSVYEQYF. CDR3 nucleotide sequence: TGTGCCAGCAGCTCCGTCTACGAGCAGTACTTC. The variable domain in full, with the rest retrieved from reference TRBV11-2 and TRBJ2-7, is EAGVAQSPRYKIIEKRQSVAFWCNPISGHATLYWYQQILGQGPKLLIQFQNNGVVDDSQLPKDRFSAERLKGVDSTLKIQPAKLEDSAVYLCASSSVYEQYFGPGTRLTVT.

This clone was seen a handful of times. The CDR3 coding sequence is TGTGCCAGCAGCGTAGAAGTAAGGGACACCCTAGAGACCCAGTACTTC. The encoded protein is CASSVEVRDTLETQYF. The chain is built from TRBV9 and TRBJ2-5, with a weak D call TRBD1 (6 bases). Germline CDR1 and CDR2: SGDLS and YYNGEE. Trimming left V 0 bases short and J 4 bases short, with 16 bases between. The CDR3 is made up of 16 amino acids.

The chain recombines TRBV11-2 with TRBJ2-4; 9 bases are a match to TRBD1. V lost 5 bases to trimming and J lost 8 bases; unmatched junction nucleotides: 4. CDR3 length: 13 residues. Germline CDR1 reads SGHAT; CDR2 reads FQNNGV. CDR3 protein: CASSRTGVDIQYF. Written as DNA, the CDR3 is TGTGCCAGCAGCCGGACAGGGGTAGACATTCAGTACTTC.

This chain joins TRBV27 and TRBJ1-1; D is perhaps TRBD1 (5 bases). The germline gives CDR1 MNHEY, CDR2 SMNVEV (reference sequence). V lost 5 bases to trimming and J lost 4 bases, with 11 bases between them. This CDR3 has 13 amino acids. CDR3 region: CASSDWGGTEAFF. As DNA, the CDR3 is TGTGCCAGCAGTGATTGGGGGGGCACTGAAGCTTTCTTT.

The chain uses TRBV9 and TRBJ1-4; 8 nucleotides line up with TRBD1. Germline-derived CDR1 and CDR2 are SGDLS and YYNGEE. After removal of 3 bases from V and 3 bases from J, the junction contained 4 bases not matched to a gene. This CDR3 comprises 15 residues. The CDR3 DNA sequence: TGTGCCAGCAGCGCCCGGGACAGGTCTAATGAAAAACTGTTTTTT. Protein product: CASSARDRSNEKLFF. The entire variable domain, with the rest obtained from reference TRBV9 and TRBJ1-4, is as follows: DSGVTQTPKHLITATGQRVTLRCSPRSGDLSVYWYQQSLDQGLQFLIQYYNGEERAKGNILERFSAQQFPDLHSELNLSSLELGDSALYFCASSARDRSNEKLFFGSGTQLSVL.

The V gene is TRBV12-5, the J gene TRBJ2-3; D not resolved. Germline CDR1 and CDR2: LGHNT and FRNRAP. There are 12 residues in the CDR3. Deletions cut 6 bases from V and 0 bases from J, with 4 bases between. For the CDR3, the DNA is TGTGCTAGTGGAACTAGCACAGATACGCAGTATTTT. It translates to CASGTSTDTQYF.

This clone came up a few times. The chain links TRBV28 to TRBJ2-5; TRBD2 matches at 13 bases. This CDR3 region has 17 residues. V shed 6 bases, J shed 1 base, and the junction held 8 bases outside the gene matches. The V gene's germline CDR1 is MDHEN and CDR2 SYDVKM. This CDR3 reads CASRRTGLAGVQETQYF. DNA for the CDR3: TGTGCCAGCAGGCGGACTGGACTAGCGGGAGTCCAAGAGACCCAGTACTTC.

This clone was counted a single time. The V call is TRBV5-1, the J call TRBJ2-2; weak D call: TRBD1 (5 bases). The CDR3 contains 15 residues. V dropped 0 bases and J dropped 2 bases, with 8 bases sitting between them. In germline, CDR1 is SGHRS, CDR2 YFSETQ. The CDR3 protein is CASSLGGHNTGELFF. In nucleotides, the CDR3 is TGCGCCAGCAGCTTGGGGGGCCACAACACCGGGGAGCTGTTTTTT.

Here the CDR3 DNA reads TGTGCCAGCAGCTTGACAGGGGTGGATGGCTACACCTTC. It specifies CASSLTGVDGYTF. This sequence joins TRBV5-6 and TRBJ1-2; the match to TRBD1 covers 7 bases. J gave up 6 bases and V 1 base, and 3 bases lay outside the gene matches. Looked up from germline, CDR1 is SGHDT and CDR2 is YYEEEE. This CDR3 has 13 residues.

The rearrangement uses TRBV6-1 and TRBJ1-3; D is unclear. This CDR3 has 14 amino acids. Per germline, CDR1 MNHNS and CDR2 SASEGT. Between the trimmed V and J ends, which lost 2 bases and 4 bases, there was a span of 9 bases. CDR3 nucleotide sequence: TGTGCCAGCAGTGAAAGGGAGGGAGGAAACACCATATATTTT. Encoded protein: CASSEREGGNTIYF.

The chain has TRBV4-3 and TRBJ1-1; D gene unclear. Germline V lookup: CDR1 LGHNA, CDR2 YSLEER. The CDR3 contains 13 residues. V lost 4 bases and J lost 4, with 10 bases in between. In DNA form, the CDR3 reads TGCGCCAGCAGCCTCGCCCGAGTCACTGAAGCTTTCTTT. Amino acids: CASSLARVTEAFF.

CDR3 sequence (DNA): TGTGCCAGCAGCTCTCGGGACTCCAGGGGGGAGACCCAGTACTTC. It translates to CASSSRDSRGETQYF. V and J are TRBV7-3 and TRBJ2-5; D might be TRBD1 (7 bases). Germline values: CDR1 SGHTA, CDR2 FQGTGA. Deletions cut 4 bases from V and 5 bases from J, with 17 bases between. The CDR3 covers 15 residues.

The rearrangement joins TRBV5-1 to TRBJ1-1; D call uncertain. V lost 0 bases, J lost 10 bases, and 16 bases lay in between. This CDR3 has 14 residues. Germline CDR1 and CDR2: SGHRS and YFSETQ. CDR3 sequence reads: CASSLDSLTARAFF. The CDR3 DNA reads as TGCGCCAGCAGCTTGGACAGCCTAACAGCCAGAGCTTTCTTT.

CDR3 nucleotide sequence: TGTGCCAGCAGTTACTCACTGGGAGGGGACACCATATATTTT. This encodes CASSYSLGGDTIYF. The rearrangement joins TRBV6-6 to TRBJ1-3; a possible D gene is TRBD1 (5 bases). The germline V gene encodes CDR1 MNHNY and CDR2 SVGAGI (reference sequence). This CDR3 has 14 amino acids. V was shortened by 0 bases and J by 8 bases, with 11 bases between the two germline ends.